The rows below give T cell receptor beta chains drawn from one sample of a study of shared clonotypes between healthy human individuals. The table came from immunoSEQ multiplex PCR; TCRdb's copy has only in-frame clones and leaves some out. Counted here are some 2.1 million clones, roughly 95% occurring once; the ten biggest clones make up 1% to 1.3%. Sequencing was carried out using naive CD8+ T cells sorted from blood. The receptor source for this set is a man aged 18 to 30 in good health. CDR3s include the opening cysteine and the closing phenylalanine or tryptophan. The order of the fields is V gene, CDR3 protein.

v_call: TRBV27; cdr3_aa: CASSLSTGSYEQYF
v_call: TRBV21-1; cdr3_aa: CASSKGRGSPLHF
v_call: TRBV6-6; cdr3_aa: CASSYTQLMNTEAFF
v_call: TRBV6-1; cdr3_aa: CASSHTGNYGYTF
v_call: TRBV5-6; cdr3_aa: CASSSGQGNQHF
v_call: TRBV11-3; cdr3_aa: CASSPRGENTGELFF
v_call: TRBV6-6; cdr3_aa: CASSYPGGAWGELFF
v_call: TRBV27; cdr3_aa: CASSPLQVGGEKLFF
v_call: TRBV5-6; cdr3_aa: CASSWGDGEQFF
v_call: TRBV29-1; cdr3_aa: CSVEAEGGQDYGYTF
v_call: TRBV2; cdr3_aa: CASSEGTSGSIYEQYF
v_call: TRBV7-6; cdr3_aa: CASSLEASGSSGANVLTF
v_call: TRBV7-9; cdr3_aa: CASSPTVVVNTEAFF
v_call: TRBV30; cdr3_aa: CAWSPGGGYTF